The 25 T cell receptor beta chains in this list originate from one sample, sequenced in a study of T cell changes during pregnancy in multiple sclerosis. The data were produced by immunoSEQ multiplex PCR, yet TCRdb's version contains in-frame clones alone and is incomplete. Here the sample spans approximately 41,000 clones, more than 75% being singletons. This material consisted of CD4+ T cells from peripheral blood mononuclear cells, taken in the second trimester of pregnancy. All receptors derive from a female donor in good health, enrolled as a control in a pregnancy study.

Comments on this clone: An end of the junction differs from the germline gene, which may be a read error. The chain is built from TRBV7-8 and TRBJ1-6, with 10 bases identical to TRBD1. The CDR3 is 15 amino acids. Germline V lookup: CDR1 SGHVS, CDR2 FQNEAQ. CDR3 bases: TGTGCCAGCAGCTTAGGTGGGGACAGGGGAGGTCAGAAGGACTTT. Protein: CASSLGGDRGGQKDF.

In DNA form, the CDR3 reads TGTGCCAGCAGACGGACAGGGTACTATGGCTACACCTTC. Encoded protein: CASRRTGYYGYTF. This chain joins TRBV27 and TRBJ1-2; the match to TRBD1 covers 8 bases. This CDR3 region has 13 residues. Unmatched junction bases numbered 3, after V lost 6 bases and J lost 3 bases. Germline CDR1 and CDR2: MNHEY and SMNVEV (reference sequence).

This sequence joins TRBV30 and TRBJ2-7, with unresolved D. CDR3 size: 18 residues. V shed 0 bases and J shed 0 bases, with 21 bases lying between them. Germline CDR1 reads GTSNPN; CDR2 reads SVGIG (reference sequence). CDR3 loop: CAWSVPRSIVLSSYEQYF. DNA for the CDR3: TGTGCCTGGAGTGTCCCCCGCTCTATAGTGTTAAGCTCCTACGAGCAGTACTTC.

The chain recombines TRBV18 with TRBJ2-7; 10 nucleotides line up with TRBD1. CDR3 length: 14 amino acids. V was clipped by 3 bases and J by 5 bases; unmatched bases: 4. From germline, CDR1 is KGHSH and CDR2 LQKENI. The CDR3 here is CASSPTGGLDEQYF. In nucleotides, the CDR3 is TGTGCCAGCTCACCGACAGGGGGCTTGGACGAGCAGTACTTC. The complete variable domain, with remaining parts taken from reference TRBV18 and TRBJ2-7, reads NAGVMQNPRHLVRRRGQEARLRCSPMKGHSHVYWYRQLPEEGLKFMVYLQKENIIDESGMPKERFSAEFPKEGPSILRIQQVVRGDSAAYFCASSPTGGLDEQYFGPGTRLTVT.

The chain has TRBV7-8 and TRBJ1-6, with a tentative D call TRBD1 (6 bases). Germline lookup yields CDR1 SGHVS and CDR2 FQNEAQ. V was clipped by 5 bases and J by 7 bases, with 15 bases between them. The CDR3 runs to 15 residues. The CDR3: CASSQVQGPNSPLHF. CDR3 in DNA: TGTGCCAGCAGCCAAGTACAGGGTCCCAATTCACCCCTCCACTTT.

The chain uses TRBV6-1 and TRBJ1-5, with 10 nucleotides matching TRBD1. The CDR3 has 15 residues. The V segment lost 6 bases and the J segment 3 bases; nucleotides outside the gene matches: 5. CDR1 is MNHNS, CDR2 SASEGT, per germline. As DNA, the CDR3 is TGTGCCAGCAGCAAGGACAGGGGGAACAATCAGCCCCAGCATTTT. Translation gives CASSKDRGNNQPQHF.

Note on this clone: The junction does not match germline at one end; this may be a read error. Written as DNA, the CDR3 is TGTGCCAGCACCGACGGCCGAACAGCTACGCAGTATTTT. This gives the protein CASTDGRTATQYF. The chain recombines TRBV6-1 with TRBJ2-3; no definite D call. CDR1 is MNHNS, CDR2 SASEGT, per germline. The CDR3 totals 13 residues.

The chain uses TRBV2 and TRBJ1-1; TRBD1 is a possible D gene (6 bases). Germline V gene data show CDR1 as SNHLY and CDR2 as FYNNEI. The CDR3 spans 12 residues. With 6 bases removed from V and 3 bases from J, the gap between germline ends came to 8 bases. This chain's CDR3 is CASRRQDTEAFF. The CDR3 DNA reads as TGTGCCAGCAGACGACAGGACACTGAAGCTTTCTTT.

The chain's CDR3 is CASSLGQGTGNQPQHF. CDR3 in DNA: TGTGCCAGCAGCTTAGGGCAGGGGACCGGCAATCAGCCCCAGCATTTT. This chain connects TRBV7-2 to TRBJ1-5; perhaps TRBD1 as D (6 bases). CDR1 SGHTA and CDR2 FQGNSA come from the germline V gene. CDR3 length: 16 residues. V dropped 1 base and J dropped 2 bases, with 12 bases sitting between them.

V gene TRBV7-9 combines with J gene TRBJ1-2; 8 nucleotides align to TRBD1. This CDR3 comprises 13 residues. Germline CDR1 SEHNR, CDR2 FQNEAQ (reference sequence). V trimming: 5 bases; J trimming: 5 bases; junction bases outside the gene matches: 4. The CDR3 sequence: CASSQGTGYGYTF. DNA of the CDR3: TGTGCCAGCAGCCAAGGGACAGGATATGGCTACACCTTC. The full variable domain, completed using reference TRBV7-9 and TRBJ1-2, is DTGVSQNPRHKITKRGQNVTFRCDPISEHNRLYWYRQTLGQGPEFLTYFQNEAQLEKSRLLSDRFSAERPKGSFSTLEIQRTEQGDSAMYLCASSQGTGYGYTFGSGTRLTVV.

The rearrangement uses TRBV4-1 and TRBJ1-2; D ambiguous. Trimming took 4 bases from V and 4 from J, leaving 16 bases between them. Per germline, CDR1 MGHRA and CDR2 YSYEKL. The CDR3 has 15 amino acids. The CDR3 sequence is CASSLLPEGPYGYTF. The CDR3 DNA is TGCGCCAGCAGCCTACTACCAGAGGGTCCCTATGGCTACACCTTC.

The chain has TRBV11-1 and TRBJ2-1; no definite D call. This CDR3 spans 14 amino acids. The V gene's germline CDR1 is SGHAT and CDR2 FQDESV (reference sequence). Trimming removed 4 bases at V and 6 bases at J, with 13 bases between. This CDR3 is CASSYRASPNEQFF. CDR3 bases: TGTGCCAGCAGCTACCGAGCTAGTCCCAATGAGCAGTTCTTC. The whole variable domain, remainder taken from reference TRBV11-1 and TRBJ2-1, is EAEVAQSPRYKITEKSQAVAFWCDPISGHATLYWYRQILGQGPELLVQFQDESVVDDSQLPKDRFSAERLKGVDSTLKIQPAELGDSAMYLCASSYRASPNEQFFGPGTRLTVL.

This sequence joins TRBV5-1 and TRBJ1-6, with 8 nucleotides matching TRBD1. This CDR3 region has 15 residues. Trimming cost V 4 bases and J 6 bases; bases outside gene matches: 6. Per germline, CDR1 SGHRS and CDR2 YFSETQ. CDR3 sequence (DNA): TGCGCCAGCAGCCCGACAGGGGCCTTTAATTCACCCCTCCACTTT. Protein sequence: CASSPTGAFNSPLHF.

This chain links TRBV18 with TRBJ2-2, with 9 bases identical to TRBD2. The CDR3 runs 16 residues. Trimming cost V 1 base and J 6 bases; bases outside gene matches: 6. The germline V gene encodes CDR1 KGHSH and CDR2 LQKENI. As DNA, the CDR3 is TGTGCCAGCTCACCACGGGGACTAGCCGCAGCCGGGGAGCTGTTTTTT. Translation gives CASSPRGLAAAGELFF.

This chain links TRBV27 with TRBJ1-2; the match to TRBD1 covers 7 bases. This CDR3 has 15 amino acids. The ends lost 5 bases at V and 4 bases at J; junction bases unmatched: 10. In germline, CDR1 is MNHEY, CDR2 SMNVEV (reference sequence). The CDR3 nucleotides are TGTGCCAGCAGTCCCCTTCCCAACAGGGGCTATGGCTACACCTTC. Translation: CASSPLPNRGYGYTF.

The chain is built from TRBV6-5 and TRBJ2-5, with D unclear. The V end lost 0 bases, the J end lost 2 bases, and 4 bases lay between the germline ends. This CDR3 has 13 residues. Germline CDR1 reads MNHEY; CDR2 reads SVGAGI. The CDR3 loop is CASSYSLQETQYF. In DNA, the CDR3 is TGTGCCAGCAGTTACTCCCTACAAGAGACCCAGTACTTC.

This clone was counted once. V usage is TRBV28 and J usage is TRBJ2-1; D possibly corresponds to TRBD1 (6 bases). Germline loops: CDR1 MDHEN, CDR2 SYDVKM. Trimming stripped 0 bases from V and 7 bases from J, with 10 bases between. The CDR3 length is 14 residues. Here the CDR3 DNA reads TGTGCCAGCAGTTTATGGGACAGAAAAAATGAGCAGTTCTTC. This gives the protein CASSLWDRKNEQFF.

The CDR3 bases are TGTGCCAGCAGCTTAAGGGGGCAGGGGGCAGGTGAAAAACTGTTTTTT. Translated: CASSLRGQGAGEKLFF. The chain joins TRBV7-2 to TRBJ1-4, with 8 bases aligning to TRBD1. CDR3 length equals 16 residues. Germline-derived CDR1 and CDR2 are SGHTA and FQGNSA. J was trimmed by 7 bases and V by 2 bases; bases with no gene match: 9.

CDR3 bases: TGTGCCTGGGGGACAGGCTATTACAATGAGCAGTTCTTC. This translates into CAWGTGYYNEQFF. The rearrangement uses TRBV30 and TRBJ2-1; 8 bases fit TRBD1. CDR1 and CDR2 (germline): GTSNPN, SVGIG (reference sequence). This CDR3 has 13 amino acids. The V and J ends lost 5 bases and 4 bases, in that order; junction bases with no gene match: 4.

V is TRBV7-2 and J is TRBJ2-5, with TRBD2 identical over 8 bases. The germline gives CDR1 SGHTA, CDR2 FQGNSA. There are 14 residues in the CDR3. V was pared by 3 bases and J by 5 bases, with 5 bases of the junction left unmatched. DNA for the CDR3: TGTGCCAGCAGCTTCGCGGGGGGCCGGGAGACCCAGTACTTC. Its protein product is CASSFAGGRETQYF. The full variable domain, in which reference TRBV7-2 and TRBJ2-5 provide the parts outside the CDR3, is GAGVSQSPSNKVTEKGKDVELRCDPISGHTALYWYRQSLGQGLEFLIYFQGNSAPDKSGLPSDRFSAERTGGSVSTLTIQRTQQEDSAVYLCASSFAGGRETQYFGPGTRLLVL.

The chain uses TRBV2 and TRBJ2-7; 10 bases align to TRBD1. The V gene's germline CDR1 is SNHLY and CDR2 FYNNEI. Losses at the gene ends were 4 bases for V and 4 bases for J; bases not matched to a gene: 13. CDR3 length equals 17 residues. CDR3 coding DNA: TGTGCCAGCAGTGGAGCTGCCCTGGGACAGGGGATATACGAGCAGTACTTC. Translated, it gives CASSGAALGQGIYEQYF.

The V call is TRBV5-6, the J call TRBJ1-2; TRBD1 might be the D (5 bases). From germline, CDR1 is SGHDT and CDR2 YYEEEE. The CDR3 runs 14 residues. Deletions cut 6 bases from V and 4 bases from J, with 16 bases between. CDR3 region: CASKLLQESYGYTF. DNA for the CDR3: TGTGCCAGCAAACTTCTACAGGAGAGCTATGGCTACACCTTC.

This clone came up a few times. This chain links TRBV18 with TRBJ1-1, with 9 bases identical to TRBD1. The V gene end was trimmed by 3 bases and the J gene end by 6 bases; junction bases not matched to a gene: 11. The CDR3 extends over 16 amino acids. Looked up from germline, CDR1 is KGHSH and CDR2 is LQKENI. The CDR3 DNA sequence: TGTGCCAGCTCACCGCGACCGGGACAGGGACGGGCTGAAGCTTTCTTT. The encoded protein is CASSPRPGQGRAEAFF. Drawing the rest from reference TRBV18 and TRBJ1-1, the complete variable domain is NAGVMQNPRHLVRRRGQEARLRCSPMKGHSHVYWYRQLPEEGLKFMVYLQKENIIDESGMPKERFSAEFPKEGPSILRIQQVVRGDSAAYFCASSPRPGQGRAEAFFGQGTRLTVV.

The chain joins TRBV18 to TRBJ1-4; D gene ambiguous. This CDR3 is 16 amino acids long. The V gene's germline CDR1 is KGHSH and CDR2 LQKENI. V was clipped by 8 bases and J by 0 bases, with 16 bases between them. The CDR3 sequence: CASTARQSATNEKLFF. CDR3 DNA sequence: TGTGCCAGCACAGCCCGCCAGAGTGCAACTAATGAAAAACTGTTTTTT.

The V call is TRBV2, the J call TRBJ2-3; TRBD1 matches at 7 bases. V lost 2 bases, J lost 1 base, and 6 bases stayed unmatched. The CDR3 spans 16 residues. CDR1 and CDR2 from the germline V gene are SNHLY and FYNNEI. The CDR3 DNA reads TGTGCCAGCAGTGAAAATACAGGGGCCCGCACAGATACGCAGTATTTT. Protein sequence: CASSENTGARTDTQYF.